This T cell receptor (beta chain) is drawn from a study of shared clonotypes between healthy human individuals. The study's findings and limits: A small donor pool kept down the genetic and exposure-history diversity that was represented.

This CDR3 comprises 14 residues. Germline-derived CDR1 and CDR2 are MNHEY and SVGAGI. Trimming shortened V by 6 bases and J by 2 bases, and 11 bases separated the two germline ends. CD45RO-negative, CCR7-selected cells formed the naive CD8 fraction, which excluded terminally differentiated effector memory CD45RA+ cells. Note on this clone: Antigen specificity is unknown.

Some clones are missing from TCRdb's copy, which holds only in-frame ones; the method was immunoSEQ multiplex PCR. Altogether around 1.9 million clones are present, 85% to 95% being singletons, with the ten largest covering more than 1.5%. The gene calls are TRBV6-5 and TRBJ1-5; D gene uncertain. Sequenced: naive CD8+ T cells from PBMCs. This sequence originates from a man aged 18 to 30 in good health. Some clones in this sample may be carry-over from other donors' samples. Here the CDR3 DNA reads TGTGCCAGCAGAGAAGGACGGGGCAATCAGCCCCAGCATTTT. Encoded protein: CASREGRGNQPQHF.